These T cell receptor beta chains were read from a single sample in a study of brain metastases from non-small cell lung cancer. Clones were sequenced by immunoSEQ multiplex PCR, and TCRdb holds only the in-frame ones, with some missing. Of 5,000 or so clones listed, around 85% are singletons. Material: primary lung tumor tissue. The receptors originated from a donor over 35 with non-small cell lung cancer. CDR3s include the opening cysteine and the closing phenylalanine or tryptophan. The D gene is left open where the match is weak. Clone size is shown for a subset of rows, as once, few, many or a class of expanded clone.

TRBV18	TRBJ2-7	TRBD2	.	CASENGASGTGEQYF	TGTGCCAGCGAAAACGGGGCTAGCGGGACTGGCGAGCAGTACTTC
TRBV4-1	TRBJ2-3	TRBD2	.	CASSHLGLAGGPNRDTQYF	TGCGCCAGCAGCCACCTCGGACTAGCGGGAGGACCCAATAGGGATACGCAGTATTTT
TRBV5-5	TRBJ1-5	.	.	CASSLVGDSNQPQHF	TGTGCCAGCAGCTTGGTGGGCGATAGCAATCAGCCCCAGCATTTT
TRBV27	TRBJ2-1	TRBD2	.	CASTIRLAGLNEQFF	TGTGCCAGCACCATAAGGCTAGCGGGACTAAATGAGCAGTTCTTC
TRBV10-3	TRBJ2-5	.	.	CAISDGVLETQYF	TGTGCCATCAGTGACGGTGTCCTCGAGACCCAGTACTTC
TRBV7-3	TRBJ2-1	TRBD2	.	CASSLAGPSYNEQFF	TGTGCCAGCAGCCTAGCGGGACCCTCCTACAATGAGCAGTTCTTC
TRBV19	TRBJ1-1	.	.	CASSSTNRVQAFF	TGTGCCAGTAGTAGCACGAATCGGGTACAAGCTTTCTTT
TRBV6-4	TRBJ1-5	.	.	CASSDGWGQPQHF	TGTGCCAGCAGTGACGGGTGGGGGCAGCCCCAGCATTTT
TRBV10-3	TRBJ2-5	.	.	CAISESPGETQYF	TGTGCCATCAGTGAGTCGCCGGGGGAGACCCAGTACTTC
TRBV5-1	TRBJ1-2	TRBD1	.	CASSSGQFGYTF	TGCGCCAGCAGCTCGGGACAGTTTGGCTACACCTTC
TRBV5-1	TRBJ2-1	TRBD1	once	CASSLIGDSSYNEQFF	TGCGCCAGCAGCTTGATTGGGGACAGCTCCTACAATGAGCAGTTCTTC
TRBV29-1	TRBJ2-3	TRBD1	.	CSVDRGGNTAQYF	TGCAGCGTGGACAGGGGAGGGAATACTGCGCAGTATTTT
TRBV5-6	TRBJ1-2	.	.	CASSLRQADGYTF	TGTGCCAGCAGCTTACGACAGGCAGACGGCTACACCTTC
TRBV19	TRBJ2-2	TRBD1	once	CASKGTGYTGELFF	TGTGCCAGTAAAGGGACAGGGTACACCGGGGAGCTGTTTTTT
TRBV18	TRBJ1-4	TRBD1	.	CASSNQGARNEKLFF	TGTGCCAGCTCAAATCAGGGGGCACGGAATGAAAAACTGTTTTTT
TRBV15	TRBJ1-1	.	.	CATSLPSRGILNTEAFF	TGTGCCACCAGCCTACCCTCGAGGGGGATCCTGAACACTGAAGCTTTCTTT
TRBV5-5	TRBJ1-5	.	once	CASSLIGQGNQPQHF	TGTGCCAGCAGCTTGATTGGGCAGGGGAATCAGCCCCAGCATTTT
TRBV20-1	TRBJ1-1	.	.	CSARLAEAFF	TGCAGTGCTAGGCTAGCTGAAGCTTTCTTT
TRBV6-5	TRBJ2-2	.	.	CASSYRGDTGELFF	TGTGCCAGCAGTTACAGGGGAGACACCGGGGAGCTGTTTTTT
TRBV12-3/TRBV12-4	TRBJ2-1	.	few	CASSLGWEQFF	TGTGCCAGCAGTTTAGGCTGGGAGCAGTTCTTC
TRBV21-1	TRBJ1-1	.	.	CASRYIIIRTEAFF	TGTGCCAGCAGATACATTATAATTCGCACTGAAGCTTTCTTT
TRBV19	TRBJ1-1	.	.	CASSITPTGLTEAFF	TGTGCCAGTAGTATCACCCCCACAGGGCTTACTGAAGCTTTCTTT
TRBV30	TRBJ2-5	.	.	CAWSYGEGETQYF	TGTGCCTGGAGTTATGGAGAGGGCGAGACCCAGTACTTC
TRBV19	TRBJ2-5	.	.	CASTRQETQYF	TGTGCCAGTACCCGCCAAGAGACCCAGTACTTC
TRBV7-3	TRBJ1-5	TRBD1	.	CASSPTDRAVGFGNQLQHF	TGTGCCAGCAGCCCTACCGACAGGGCTGTCGGATTCGGCAATCAGCTCCAGCATTTT
TRBV14	TRBJ2-1	.	.	CASSQDWGSEQFF	TGTGCCAGCAGCCAAGATTGGGGAAGTGAGCAGTTCTTC
TRBV9	TRBJ1-4	TRBD1	.	CASDRGAGEKLFF	TGTGCCAGCGACAGGGGAGCAGGGGAAAAACTGTTTTTT
TRBV6-6	TRBJ2-2	.	.	CASSPPRRGSYGELFF	TGTGCCAGCAGTCCCCCCCGCAGGGGCTCTTACGGGGAGCTGTTTTTT
TRBV7-3	TRBJ2-1	.	.	CASSWDLYNEQFF	TGTGCCAGCAGCTGGGACTTGTACAATGAGCAGTTCTTC
TRBV5-6	TRBJ2-1	.	.	CASSLPLAPGGQFF	TGTGCCAGCAGCTTGCCCCTAGCCCCCGGTGGGCAGTTCTTC
TRBV7-2	TRBJ2-1	.	.	CASSLEYSHNEQFF	TGTGCCAGCAGCTTAGAATATTCTCACAATGAGCAGTTCTTC
TRBV19	TRBJ2-7	TRBD2	once	CASSPGTSGSYEQYF	TGTGCCAGTAGTCCCGGGACTAGCGGGTCCTACGAGCAGTACTTC
TRBV4-2	TRBJ2-1	.	once	CASSRDGGNNEQFF	TGTGCCAGCAGCCGGGACGGGGGAAACAATGAGCAGTTCTTC
TRBV10-2	TRBJ1-1	TRBD1	.	CASSVRITGTGANTEAFF	TGCGCCAGCAGTGTACGCATCACGGGGACAGGGGCGAACACTGAAGCTTTCTTT
TRBV19	TRBJ2-3	TRBD2	once	CASSTGAGAPTDTQYF	TGTGCCAGTAGTACGGGAGCGGGAGCCCCCACAGATACGCAGTATTTT
TRBV19	TRBJ2-7	.	.	CAVQGEGPYKQYF	TGTGCCGTCCAGGGAGAGGGACCCTACAAGCAGTACTTC
TRBV19	TRBJ1-1	.	few	CASKRQGDGATEAFF	TGTGCCAGTAAGCGCCAAGGCGATGGAGCAACTGAAGCTTTCTTT
TRBV28	TRBJ1-2	.	.	CASSPAQGHLNYGYTF	TGTGCCAGCAGTCCTGCTCAAGGACATCTCAACTATGGCTACACCTTC
TRBV11-3	TRBJ2-5	.	.	CTSSLVGGETQYF	TGTACCAGCAGCTTAGTGGGGGGAGAGACCCAGTACTTC
TRBV7-6	TRBJ2-7	TRBD1	.	CASSLGQENEQYF	TGTGCCAGCAGCCTGGGACAGGAGAACGAGCAGTACTTC
TRBV29-1	TRBJ1-1	.	.	CSVEGNTEAFF	TGCAGCGTTGAAGGGAACACTGAAGCTTTCTTT
TRBV28	TRBJ2-2	.	.	CASSFQTNSNTGELFF	TGTGCCAGCAGTTTTCAGACTAACTCGAACACCGGGGAGCTGTTTTTT
TRBV28	TRBJ2-7	.	few	CASSPPEGRAHEQYF	TGTGCCAGCAGTCCCCCAGAGGGCAGGGCCCACGAGCAGTACTTC
TRBV7-3	TRBJ2-2	.	.	CASSLGTANTGELFF	TGTGCCAGCAGCTTAGGGACGGCCAACACCGGGGAGCTGTTTTTT
TRBV10-3	TRBJ1-5	.	.	CAISEGTQPQHF	TGTGCCATCAGTGAGGGTACTCAGCCCCAGCATTTT
TRBV20-1	TRBJ2-1	TRBD2	.	CSASQFGTSGRGNEQFF	TGCAGTGCTAGTCAATTCGGGACTAGCGGGAGAGGCAATGAGCAGTTCTTC
TRBV19	TRBJ2-3	.	.	CASRGGGATDTQYF	TGTGCCTCCCGCGGGGGCGGAGCCACAGATACGCAGTATTTT
TRBV24-1	TRBJ2-1	TRBD2	.	CATSDPSTSGGVQFF	TGTGCCACCAGTGACCCCTCGACTAGCGGGGGAGTGCAGTTCTTC
TRBV29-1	TRBJ1-2	.	.	CSVTNGLGYGYTF	TGCAGCGTTACCAACGGGTTAGGGTATGGCTACACCTTC
TRBV30	TRBJ1-3	.	.	CAWALSGNTIYF	TGTGCCTGGGCCCTCTCTGGAAACACCATATATTTT
TRBV14	TRBJ2-1	.	.	CASSQTGSYNEQFF	TGTGCCAGCAGCCAGACAGGATCCTACAATGAGCAGTTCTTC
TRBV5-6	TRBJ2-7	TRBD2	once	CASSSGLAGGYEQYF	TGTGCCAGCAGCTCCGGACTAGCGGGAGGCTACGAGCAGTACTTC
TRBV5-1	TRBJ2-3	TRBD2	.	CASSFGSGVTDTQYF	TGCGCCAGCAGCTTTGGTAGCGGGGTAACAGATACGCAGTATTTT
TRBV5-1	TRBJ2-3	.	few	CASSSGEARDTQYF	TGCGCCAGCAGCTCCGGGGAAGCGAGGGATACGCAGTATTTT
TRBV5-1	TRBJ2-7	TRBD1	.	CASSLFSRTGGEEQYF	TGCGCCAGCAGCTTGTTTTCCCGGACAGGGGGAGAAGAGCAGTACTTC